These 27 T cell receptor beta chains came from one sample sequenced in a study of cytomegalovirus exposure and HLA in healthy donors. This PCR relied on a set of 60 Vbeta primers and 13 Jbeta primers. The repertoire was sequenced with immunoSEQ multiplex PCR; TCRdb's copy has only in-frame clones and lacks some. The sample comprises 140,000 or so clones, 82% of which are singletons, and about 3.4% rests with the top ten. Input material: PBMCs. These receptor sequences come from a male donor in good health and CMV-seronegative.

The V call is TRBV28, the J call TRBJ2-1; TRBD2 agrees at 9 bases. CDR1 MDHEN and CDR2 SYDVKM come from the germline V gene. The junction had 13 bases not matched to a gene; V was cut back by 7 bases and J by 9 bases. CDR3 size: 15 residues. The CDR3 nucleotides are TGTGCCAGCAAGGGAGGGGCGGGAGGGCCGGGTGAGCAGTTCTTC. It translates to CASKGGAGGPGEQFF. Looking up the rest from reference TRBV28 and TRBJ2-1 gives the full variable domain: DVKVTQSSRYLVKRTGEKVFLECVQDMDHENMFWYRQDPGLGLRLIYFSYDVKMKEKGDIPEGYSVSREKKERFSLILESASTNQTSMYLCASKGGAGGPGEQFFGPGTRLTVL.

This clone appeared once. For the CDR3, the DNA is TGTGCCAGCAGTTTCCTGGGACAGGTTGGTTCACCCCTCCACTTT. This encodes CASSFLGQVGSPLHF. The rearrangement uses TRBV28 and TRBJ1-6, with 8 bases matching TRBD1. The V gene end was trimmed by 3 bases and the J gene end by 9 bases; junction bases not matched to a gene: 7. The germline V gene encodes CDR1 MDHEN and CDR2 SYDVKM. CDR3 length: 15 residues.

The chain combines TRBV7-9 with TRBJ2-3; TRBD2 aligns across 9 bases. The CDR3 consists of 17 residues. Germline lookup yields CDR1 SEHNR and CDR2 FQNEAQ (reference sequence). Losses at the gene ends were 3 bases for V and 2 bases for J; bases not matched to a gene: 9. The CDR3 protein is CASSFYRAGGITDTQYF. DNA for the CDR3: TGTGCCAGCAGCTTCTATCGGGCGGGGGGGATCACAGATACGCAGTATTTT.

The chain is built from TRBV5-8 and TRBJ1-1, with 7 bases fitting TRBD1. The CDR3 contains 14 residues. Germline V gene lookup returns CDR1 SGHTS and CDR2 YDEGEE. CDR3 sequence: CANRDRSVNTEAFF. DNA for the CDR3: TGTGCAAACCGGGACAGAAGCGTGAACACTGAAGCTTTCTTT.

V is TRBV11-2 and J is TRBJ2-1, with 15 bases matching TRBD2. CDR1 and CDR2 (germline): SGHAT, FQNNGV. There are 17 residues in the CDR3. Unmatched junction bases numbered 10, after V lost 5 bases and J lost 8 bases. The CDR3 here is CASSLRTSGGASYEQFF. CDR3 nucleotide sequence: TGTGCCAGCAGCCTAAGGACTAGCGGGGGGGCTAGCTATGAGCAGTTCTTC.

V gene TRBV14 combines with J gene TRBJ2-7; no clear D. Germline V gene data show CDR1 as SGHDN and CDR2 as FVKESK. There are 15 residues in the CDR3. V was trimmed by 1 base and J by 0 bases, leaving 10 bases between them. CDR3 sequence: CASSQAVRGSYEQYF. CDR3 bases: TGTGCCAGCAGCCAAGCCGTCCGCGGCTCCTACGAGCAGTACTTC.

This clone was recorded once. J is TRBJ1-1 and V is TRBV7-9; 9 bases line up with TRBD1. This CDR3 contains 17 residues. CDR1 and CDR2 from the germline V gene are SEHNR and FQNEAQ (reference sequence). V was clipped by 5 bases and J by 0 bases; unmatched bases: 10. CDR3 residues: CASSQVGTGTLNTEAFF. As DNA, the CDR3 is TGTGCCAGCAGCCAGGTGGGGACAGGGACCTTGAACACTGAAGCTTTCTTT.

This sequence joins TRBV5-1 and TRBJ2-5, with TRBD2 matching over 8 bases. Germline CDR1 and CDR2: SGHRS and YFSETQ. V shed 4 bases and J 4 bases; nucleotides not matched to a gene: 21. The CDR3 contains 19 residues. CDR3 DNA sequence: TGCGCCAGCAGCCCGGGACTAGATACCGGCCCTTCGGTTCGAGAGACCCAGTACTTC. Encoded protein: CASSPGLDTGPSVRETQYF.

The genes are TRBV25-1 and TRBJ2-7; D gene uncertain. Germline V gives CDR1 MGHDK, CDR2 SYGVNS. Trimming stripped 5 bases from V and 7 bases from J, with 6 bases between. There are 10 residues in the CDR3. CDR3 DNA sequence: TGTGCCAGCAGTCCATGTGAGCAGTACTTC. Translation gives CASSPCEQYF.

The chain carries TRBV6-1 and TRBJ2-1; 7 positions agree with TRBD2. Trimming cost V 6 bases and J 4 bases; bases outside gene matches: 9. The CDR3 length is 15 residues. Germline values: CDR1 MNHNS, CDR2 SASEGT. CDR3 coding DNA: TGTGCCAGCAGGAGGGGAAGCGGGATGTACAATGAGCAGTTCTTC. Its protein is CASRRGSGMYNEQFF.

The V gene is TRBV19, the J gene TRBJ2-1; 8 nucleotides match TRBD2. V gave up 3 bases and J gave up 8 bases; unmatched junction bases: 6. The V gene's germline CDR1 is LNHDA and CDR2 SQIVND (reference sequence). The CDR3 extends over 14 amino acids. The CDR3 protein is CASSIGLARDEQFF. CDR3 coding DNA: TGTGCCAGTAGTATCGGACTAGCCAGAGATGAGCAGTTCTTC.

Turning to this clone: One end of the junction is discordant with germline, which a read error may explain. CDR3 sequence reads: CSSSLGREGPYGYTF. Here the CDR3 DNA reads TGTTCCAGCAGCTTGGGTCGGGAGGGACCCTATGGCTACACCTTC. The genes are TRBV7-9 and TRBJ1-2; D may be TRBD1 (5 bases). The CDR3 length is 15 residues. The V gene's germline CDR1 is SEHNR and CDR2 FQNEAQ (reference sequence).

The chain combines TRBV5-1 with TRBJ2-5; 9 bases align to TRBD2. Germline V gene sequence: CDR1 SGHRS, CDR2 YFSETQ. The CDR3 has 17 amino acids. The V gene end was trimmed by 2 bases and the J gene end by 5 bases; junction bases not matched to a gene: 13. Written as DNA, the CDR3 is TGCGCCAGCAGCTTAGGGGCCAGCGGGGGGCTCTACGAGACCCAGTACTTC. Its translation: CASSLGASGGLYETQYF. The entire variable domain, with the rest obtained from reference TRBV5-1 and TRBJ2-5, is as follows: KAGVTQTPRYLIKTRGQQVTLSCSPISGHRSVSWYQQTPGQGLQFLFEYFSETQRNKGNFPGRFSGRQFSNSRSEMNVSTLELGDSALYLCASSLGASGGLYETQYFGPGTRLLVL.

The rearrangement joins TRBV19 to TRBJ2-1, with 10 bases that match TRBD1. The CDR3 covers 15 residues. CDR1 LNHDA and CDR2 SQIVND come from the germline V gene (reference sequence). With V trimmed by 3 bases and J by 2 bases, 1 base remained unmatched. The CDR3 DNA follows: TGTGCCAGTAGTATGGGACAGGGGACCTACAATGAGCAGTTCTTC. It translates to CASSMGQGTYNEQFF.

This clone was seen only once. This chain joins TRBV7-3 and TRBJ2-7; TRBD1 agrees at 7 bases. Germline loops: CDR1 SGHTA, CDR2 FQGTGA. This CDR3 has 16 residues. The V segment lost 0 bases and the J segment 2 bases; nucleotides outside the gene matches: 7. CDR3 nucleotide sequence: TGTGCCAGCAGCTTAACGGGAACGACAGGGACCTACGAGCAGTACTTC. Translation gives CASSLTGTTGTYEQYF.

In regard to this clone: This same CDR3 is encoded by further DNA sequences in the sample. The chain carries TRBV7-2 and TRBJ1-5; D might be TRBD1 (5 bases). This CDR3 has 15 residues. V was shortened by 2 bases and J by 4 bases, with 12 bases between the two germline ends. Germline V lookup: CDR1 SGHTA, CDR2 FQGNSA. The chain's CDR3 is CASSLLGVGNQPQHF. The CDR3 nucleotides are TGTGCCAGCAGCTTATTAGGGGTGGGGAATCAGCCCCAGCATTTT. Full variable domain (remainder filled in from reference TRBV7-2 and TRBJ1-5): GAGVSQSPSNKVTEKGKDVELRCDPISGHTALYWYRQSLGQGLEFLIYFQGNSAPDKSGLPSDRFSAERTGGSVSTLTIQRTQQEDSAVYLCASSLLGVGNQPQHFGDGTRLSIL.

This clone was seen only once. The chain couples TRBV7-2 to TRBJ1-2; tentatively, D is TRBD1 (6 bases). Germline V lookup: CDR1 SGHTA, CDR2 FQGNSA. This CDR3 has 14 amino acids. Trimming left V 3 bases short and J 5 bases short, with 13 bases between. CDR3 nucleotides: TGTGCCAGCAGCTTCGGCAGGGGCGTTTATGGCTACACCTTC. It translates to CASSFGRGVYGYTF.

This clone has more than one count but fewer than ten. The DNA for the CDR3 is TGTGCCTGGAGTGTACCTGGGGGCGTCTACGAGCAGTACTTC. Its translation: CAWSVPGGVYEQYF. The chain is built from TRBV30 and TRBJ2-7, with D possibly being TRBD1 (6 bases). Per the germline V gene, CDR1 is GTSNPN and CDR2 is SVGIG (reference sequence). The length of the CDR3 is 14 residues. Trimming took off 0 bases at V and 3 bases at J, with 12 bases between the two ends.

The rearrangement links TRBV9 to TRBJ1-4; 10 bases agree with TRBD1. CDR1 is SGDLS, CDR2 YYNGEE, per germline. With V trimmed by 4 bases and J by 3 bases, 9 bases remained unmatched. The CDR3 totals 17 residues. The CDR3, as DNA: TGTGCCAGCAGCTTACAATCCGGACAGGGGGCTAATGAAAAACTGTTTTTT. This translates into CASSLQSGQGANEKLFF. The full variable domain, its missing parts supplied by reference TRBV9 and TRBJ1-4, is DSGVTQTPKHLITATGQRVTLRCSPRSGDLSVYWYQQSLDQGLQFLIQYYNGEERAKGNILERFSAQQFPDLHSELNLSSLELGDSALYFCASSLQSGQGANEKLFFGSGTQLSVL.

The gene calls are TRBV28 and TRBJ2-3, with TRBD2 matching 10 bases. Germline V gives CDR1 MDHEN, CDR2 SYDVKM. The V gene end was trimmed by 6 bases and the J gene end by 1 base; junction bases not matched to a gene: 10. The CDR3 spans 17 residues. DNA for the CDR3: TGTGCCAGCAGCCTGCCGGGAGCGGGAGGGGGCACAGATACGCAGTATTTT. It specifies CASSLPGAGGGTDTQYF.

The chain links TRBV28 to TRBJ2-2, with 9 bases lining up with TRBD1. This CDR3 is 19 amino acids long. The trim removed 6 bases at V and 6 bases at J, leaving 20 bases unmatched. Germline V gene sequence: CDR1 MDHEN, CDR2 SYDVKM. This CDR3 is CASSPKAGGGTGFSGELFF. The CDR3 DNA follows: TGTGCCAGCAGCCCTAAGGCAGGGGGCGGGACAGGGTTCTCCGGGGAGCTGTTTTTT.

The rearrangement uses TRBV6-5 and TRBJ1-1; no clear D. Germline lookup yields CDR1 MNHEY and CDR2 SVGAGI. The CDR3 is 15 residues long. Trimming shortened V by 0 bases and J by 1 base, and 9 bases separated the two germline ends. CDR3: CASSYSFGRNTEAFF. The CDR3 nucleotides read TGTGCCAGCAGTTACTCCTTCGGGAGGAACACTGAAGCTTTCTTT.

This clone has a single count. V gene TRBV6-6 combines with J gene TRBJ1-5; 7 bases map to TRBD1. The germline V gene has CDR1 MNHNY and CDR2 SVGAGI (reference sequence). V lost 2 bases to trimming and J lost 4 bases; unmatched junction nucleotides: 8. This CDR3 is 16 amino acids long. CDR3 sequence reads: CASSYKQGPSNQPQHF. CDR3 coding DNA: TGTGCCAGCAGTTACAAACAGGGGCCGTCTAATCAGCCCCAGCATTTT.

The CDR3: CASSLKGMNTEAFF. The CDR3, as DNA: TGTGCCAGCAGCTTAAAGGGGATGAACACTGAAGCTTTCTTT. V usage is TRBV11-2 and J usage is TRBJ1-1; maybe TRBD1 (5 bases). The germline gives CDR1 SGHAT, CDR2 FQNNGV. With 2 bases removed from V and 0 bases from J, the gap between germline ends came to 7 bases. The CDR3 is 14 amino acids. Supplemented by reference TRBV11-2 and TRBJ1-1, the full variable domain reads EAGVAQSPRYKIIEKRQSVAFWCNPISGHATLYWYQQILGQGPKLLIQFQNNGVVDDSQLPKDRFSAERLKGVDSTLKIQPAKLEDSAVYLCASSLKGMNTEAFFGQGTRLTVV.

The gene calls are TRBV7-8 and TRBJ2-7, with a possible D match to TRBD2 (6 bases). In germline, CDR1 is SGHVS, CDR2 FQNEAQ. The CDR3 runs 13 residues. With 5 bases removed from V and 4 bases from J, the gap between germline ends came to 12 bases. The CDR3 is CASSQGLQYEQYF. DNA of the CDR3: TGTGCCAGCAGCCAGGGACTCCAATACGAGCAGTACTTC.

V gene TRBV23-1 combines with J gene TRBJ2-2, with D perhaps matching TRBD2 (5 bases). TRBV23-1 is assigned to the ORF class and has an uncertain function. V shed 9 bases and J shed 3 bases, with 17 bases lying between them. This CDR3 region has 15 residues. The CDR3 here is CARLPLASHTGELFF. The CDR3 DNA follows: TGCGCCAGACTACCCCTAGCTTCGCACACCGGGGAGCTGTTTTTT.

The V and J genes are TRBV5-8 and TRBJ2-7; D remains unclear. V shed 1 base and J shed 6 bases, with 5 bases lying between them. The CDR3 sequence is 11 residues long. From germline, CDR1 is SGHTS and CDR2 YDEGEE. DNA for the CDR3: TGTGCCAGCAGCTTGACGGTCGAGCAGTACTTC. It is translated as CASSLTVEQYF.